This T cell receptor (beta chain) is drawn from a study of blood T cell repertoires in COVID-19. Study details: Donors in the United States, Italy and Spain gave samples during acute or convalescent COVID-19.

The CDR3 sequence is 15 residues long. The germline V gene has CDR1 SGHVS and CDR2 FNYEAQ. V trimming: 6 bases; J trimming: 1 base; junction bases outside the gene matches: 7. This clone was observed a few times. Assay: immunoSEQ multiplex PCR; the TCRdb copy retains only in-frame clones and omits some. This repertoire shows under 250,000 clones, 80% to 90% found once; its top ten account for about 4%. The rearrangement joins TRBV7-6 to TRBJ2-5; TRBD1 matches 8 bases. Sequencing was performed on PBMCs or T cells enriched from blood (not recorded which). This clonotype originated in a woman under 40 who had been exposed to COVID-19. The CDR3 DNA reads TGTGCCAGCAGGCACGGACAGGGATTCCAAGAGACCCAGTACTTC. Its protein product is CASRHGQGFQETQYF.